Following are 5 T cell receptor beta chains from one sample sequenced in a study of cytomegalovirus exposure and HLA in healthy donors. PCR primers comprised 60 Vbeta and 13 Jbeta primers. TCRdb keeps only in-frame clones here, not all; method: immunoSEQ multiplex PCR. The table shows around 97,000 clones, with approximately 9% occurring only once. Sequencing was performed on PBMCs. The source is a man between 50 and 59 years old in good health and CMV-seropositive.

The rearrangement links TRBV28 to TRBJ1-2; 10 bases are a match to TRBD1. Germline V lookup: CDR1 MDHEN, CDR2 SYDVKM. J was trimmed by 8 bases and V by 4 bases; bases with no gene match: 4. The CDR3 covers 13 residues. Here the CDR3 reads CASSSGQGRGYTF. The CDR3 DNA reads as TGTGCCAGCAGTTCGGGACAGGGGAGGGGCTACACCTTC.

This clone was counted between two and nine times. The chain has TRBV6-5 and TRBJ2-3; no clear D gene. CDR3 length: 13 amino acids. CDR1 and CDR2 from the germline V gene are MNHEY and SVGAGI. V was shortened by 2 bases and J by 4 bases, with 7 bases between the two germline ends. CDR3: CASSYGEPDTQYF. The CDR3 DNA is TGTGCCAGCAGTTACGGTGAGCCAGATACGCAGTATTTT.

This clone was recorded at least ten times. The sample contains more than one DNA sequence encoding this CDR3. Here the CDR3 reads CASSRTSDQETQYF. DNA for the CDR3: TGTGCCAGCAGTCGGACTAGCGACCAAGAGACCCAGTACTTC. This chain links TRBV5-6 with TRBJ2-5, with 9 positions matching TRBD2. Germline CDR1 reads SGHDT; CDR2 reads YYEEEE. CDR3 length: 14 residues. V was pared by 5 bases and J by 0 bases, with 2 bases of the junction left unmatched.

This clone was detected only a few times. V usage is TRBV28 and J usage is TRBJ2-7; the D gene is possibly TRBD2 (7 bases). This CDR3 is built from 14 residues. Trimming removed 5 bases at V and 3 bases at J, with 14 bases between. Germline V gene lookup returns CDR1 MDHEN and CDR2 SYDVKM. CDR3 residues: CASSVGGALYEQYF. CDR3 DNA: TGTGCCAGCAGTGTGGGGGGGGCTCTCTACGAGCAGTACTTC. Based on the CDR3 plus reference TRBV28 and TRBJ2-7, the full variable domain is DVKVTQSSRYLVKRTGEKVFLECVQDMDHENMFWYRQDPGLGLRLIYFSYDVKMKEKGDIPEGYSVSREKKERFSLILESASTNQTSMYLCASSVGGALYEQYFGPGTRLTVT.

This clone was picked up a small number of times. V is TRBV7-9 and J is TRBJ2-7; 7 bases map to TRBD1. Germline V gene sequence: CDR1 SEHNR, CDR2 FQNEAQ (reference sequence). This CDR3 is built from 14 residues. Losses at the gene ends were 2 bases for V and 3 bases for J; bases not matched to a gene: 4. In DNA, the CDR3 is TGTGCCAGCAGCTTATTGGCAGGGGGCTACGAGCAGTACTTC. This sequence encodes CASSLLAGGYEQYF.